One sample yielded the 30 T cell receptor beta chains listed below, sequenced in a study of HIV-infected children after antiretroviral therapy interruption. The TCR library was built from RNA with a 3' RACE protocol and unique molecular identifiers. TCRdb recomputed calls from the 3' RACE reads with MiXCR, one row per CDR3 protein. The sample consists of about 15,000 distinct CDR3 sequences, roughly 3.5% of them appearing once. Sample treatment: PENTA 11 planned treatment interruption arm or continuous ART arm. This specimen consisted of CD45RA+ CD4+ T cells from PBMCs, obtained from a donor given antiretroviral therapy, either interrupted or continuous. Subset specified: naive CD4+ CD45RA+ CD45RO- T cells. The receptors were sampled from a child aged 2-17 years with HIV.

Many counts were recorded for this clonotype. This rearrangement joins TRBV12-3 or TRBV12-4 to TRBJ2-5, with 12 bases matching TRBD2. The V gene end was trimmed by 3 bases and the J gene end by 1 base; junction bases not matched to a gene: 9. The CDR3 contains 18 residues. The CDR3 sequence is CASSLWASGRVGQETQYF. CDR3 DNA sequence: TGTGCCAGCAGTTTGTGGGCTAGCGGGAGGGTGGGCCAAGAGACCCAGTACTTC.

This clonotype has ten or more counts. The chain couples TRBV9 to TRBJ1-1; D remains ambiguous. The CDR3 length is 16 residues. The V gene lost 0 bases and the J gene lost 1 base, with 13 bases spanning the gap. Germline-derived CDR1 and CDR2 are SGDLS and YYNGEE. CDR3 loop: CASSVDFAAKNTEAFF. DNA of the CDR3: TGTGCCAGCAGCGTAGACTTCGCAGCGAAGAACACTGAAGCTTTCTTT.

This clonotype was observed many times. J is TRBJ2-7 and V is TRBV18; D is possibly TRBD2 (6 bases). Germline CDR1 and CDR2: KGHSH and LQKENI. V gave up 3 bases and J gave up 1 base, with 16 bases separating them. This CDR3 has 16 amino acids. CDR3 residues: CASSPGPRRVSYEQYF. In DNA form, the CDR3 reads TGTGCCAGCTCACCGGGACCCCGGAGGGTTTCCTACGAGCAGTACTTC.

This clonotype is judged medium-sized. The chain recombines TRBV6-1 with TRBJ1-2, with 8 bases fitting TRBD1. Germline CDR1 and CDR2: MNHNS and SASEGT. V gave up 6 bases and J gave up 0 bases; unmatched junction bases: 3. The CDR3 is made up of 14 amino acids. For the CDR3, the DNA is TGTGCCAGCAGCCCGACAGGGGCTAACTATGGCTACACCTTC. It is translated as CASSPTGANYGYTF.

In its sample, this clonotype was seen many times. The rearrangement joins TRBV12-3 or TRBV12-4 to TRBJ2-7; 10 bases line up with TRBD1. Trimming cost V 6 bases and J 3 bases; bases outside gene matches: 5. The CDR3 covers 14 residues. CDR3 DNA: TGTGCCAGCAGCCTGGGACAGGGGATCTACGAGCAGTACTTC. Amino acid sequence: CASSLGQGIYEQYF.

By sample fraction, this clonotype is medium-sized. This chain links TRBV20-1 with TRBJ2-1, with 8 nucleotides matching TRBD2. The CDR3 has 13 residues. V was pared by 8 bases and J by 9 bases, with 12 bases of the junction left unmatched. Per germline, CDR1 DFQATT and CDR2 SNEGSKA (reference sequence). CDR3 in amino acids: CSTREGGWSEQFF. The DNA for the CDR3 is TGCAGTACCCGGGAGGGGGGGTGGAGTGAGCAGTTCTTC.

This clonotype was seen repeatedly, ten times or more. V is TRBV11-2 and J is TRBJ1-2; the D is unclear. Germline CDR1 reads SGHAT; CDR2 reads FQNNGV. The CDR3 length is 13 residues. With 4 bases removed from V and 4 bases from J, the gap between germline ends came to 10 bases. Here the CDR3 reads CASSSVGSYGYTF. The CDR3 region has the DNA TGTGCCAGCAGCTCCGTCGGATCCTATGGCTACACCTTC.

V gene TRBV28 combines with J gene TRBJ2-7; D is unresolved. This CDR3 comprises 11 residues. Germline V gene data show CDR1 as MDHEN and CDR2 as SYDVKM. Trimming shortened V by 1 base and J by 6 bases, and 4 bases separated the two germline ends. CDR3 in amino acids: CASSLFREQYF. CDR3 DNA sequence: TGTGCCAGCAGTTTATTTCGCGAGCAGTACTTC.

Many counts were recorded for this clonotype. The CDR3 region is CASSDILPNEQFF. The CDR3 DNA sequence: TGTGCCAGCAGTGATATCCTCCCCAATGAGCAGTTCTTC. The rearrangement links TRBV25-1 to TRBJ2-1, with unresolved D. Germline assignment: CDR1 MGHDK and CDR2 SYGVNS. Trimming cost V 3 bases and J 6 bases, with 9 bases left between them. CDR3 length equals 13 residues.

This clonotype was detected ten times or more. The J gene is TRBJ1-1, the V gene TRBV7-2; D is undetermined. Per the germline V gene, CDR1 is SGHTA and CDR2 is FQGNSA. The CDR3 is made up of 12 amino acids. V was clipped by 5 bases and J by 4 bases, with 8 bases between them. The CDR3: CASSRTSTEAFF. Written as DNA, the CDR3 is TGTGCCAGCAGCCGAACCTCCACTGAAGCTTTCTTT.

This clonotype was observed many times. The genes are TRBV7-2 and TRBJ2-1; D is possibly TRBD2 (6 bases). The V end lost 8 bases, the J end lost 10 bases, and 27 bases lay between the germline ends. CDR3 length equals 16 residues. CDR1 and CDR2 (germline): SGHTA, FQGNSA. The CDR3: CASRPGASARGIEQFF. In DNA, the CDR3 is TGTGCCAGCCGGCCTGGCGCTTCCGCCCGGGGGATCGAGCAGTTCTTC.

This clonotype was recorded many times. The rearrangement joins TRBV2 to TRBJ2-7, with 9 positions matching TRBD2. The trim removed 4 bases at V and 4 bases at J, leaving 5 bases unmatched. Germline V gene sequence: CDR1 SNHLY, CDR2 FYNNEI. The CDR3 extends over 14 amino acids. The CDR3 loop is CASSVPSGNYEQYF. In DNA, the CDR3 is TGTGCCAGCAGTGTCCCTAGCGGGAATTACGAGCAGTACTTC.

This clonotype was seen repeatedly, ten times or more. The chain employs TRBV12-3 or TRBV12-4 and TRBJ2-1; 11 bases match TRBD2. This CDR3 has 18 residues. The V and J ends lost 1 base and 3 bases, in that order; junction bases with no gene match: 8. CDR3 protein: CASSLGGTSGKIYNEQFF. CDR3 in DNA: TGTGCCAGCAGTTTAGGGGGGACTAGCGGCAAAATCTACAATGAGCAGTTCTTC.

This clonotype was observed at least ten times. V usage is TRBV6-1 and J usage is TRBJ2-7; possibly TRBD2 for D (7 bases). Germline V lookup: CDR1 MNHNS, CDR2 SASEGT. This CDR3 contains 17 residues. V was pared by 0 bases and J by 1 base, with 16 bases between. The CDR3 nucleotides are TGTGCCAGCAGTGAAGCGCGGGGGCCGACAGAATCCTACGAGCAGTACTTC. Protein sequence: CASSEARGPTESYEQYF.

This clonotype was detected many times. An end of the junction differs from the germline gene, which may be a read error. V gene TRBV12-3 or TRBV12-4 combines with J gene TRBJ2-1, with 8 bases matching TRBD2. The CDR3 runs to 15 residues. The CDR3 spells CASRLGTSGNNEQFF. The CDR3 coding sequence is TGTGCCAGCAGGTTAGGTACTAGCGGTAACAATGAGCAGTTCTTC.

This clonotype was observed at least ten times. V usage is TRBV7-2 and J usage is TRBJ1-4; D might be TRBD1 (5 bases). Germline V lookup: CDR1 SGHTA, CDR2 FQGNSA. V gave up 5 bases and J gave up 6 bases, with 13 bases separating them. CDR3 length equals 14 residues. This CDR3 reads CASSRDRLDEKLFF. The DNA for the CDR3 is TGTGCCAGCAGCCGCGACAGACTAGATGAAAAACTGTTTTTT.

The sample holds many counts of this clonotype. The V call is TRBV6-1, the J call TRBJ1-2, with 8 nucleotides matching TRBD1. The CDR3 is 16 residues long. Per the germline V gene, CDR1 is MNHNS and CDR2 is SASEGT. The trim removed 0 bases at V and 7 bases at J, leaving 10 bases unmatched. DNA for the CDR3: TGTGCCAGCAGTGAAGCCCTGTCCCGGGACAGGAGTGGCTACACCTTC. Translating gives CASSEALSRDRSGYTF.

This clonotype was observed at least ten times. The chain employs TRBV27 and TRBJ1-5; D unclear. Deletions cut 3 bases from V and 2 bases from J, with 11 bases between. The CDR3 has 15 residues. Germline CDR1 is MNHEY and CDR2 is SMNVEV (reference sequence). This CDR3 is CASSLQSRGNQPQHF. The CDR3 DNA is TGTGCCAGCAGTTTGCAGAGTAGGGGCAATCAGCCCCAGCATTTT.

The sample holds many counts of this clonotype. V is TRBV6-2 or TRBV6-3 and J is TRBJ1-5; D unresolved. This CDR3 has 13 amino acids. The V gene's germline CDR1 is MNHEY and CDR2 SVGEGT. With 5 bases removed from V and 3 bases from J, the gap between germline ends came to 8 bases. The CDR3 DNA reads TGTGCCAGCAGTACTGGACCCAATCAGCCCCAGCATTTT. Encoded protein: CASSTGPNQPQHF.

This clonotype was seen at least ten times. This chain connects TRBV6-5 to TRBJ2-1, with 11 bases lining up with TRBD1. Germline V CDR1 and CDR2: MNHEY, SVGAGI. The CDR3 is 15 amino acids. Unmatched junction bases numbered 5, after V lost 6 bases and J lost 4 bases. The DNA for the CDR3 is TGTGCCAGCAGAAAAGGACAGGGGGCATACAATGAGCAGTTCTTC. Protein sequence: CASRKGQGAYNEQFF.

The rearrangement links TRBV24-1 to TRBJ2-1; TRBD1 aligns across 8 bases. With 2 bases clipped from V and 0 bases from J, the junction kept 2 bases outside the gene matches. The CDR3 sequence is 16 residues long. Germline-derived CDR1 and CDR2 are KGHDR and SFDVKD. CDR3 nucleotide sequence: TGTGCCACCAGTGATTCCACAGGGGGCTCCTACAATGAGCAGTTCTTC. Its protein is CATSDSTGGSYNEQFF.

This clonotype was found many times. The rearrangement links TRBV5-1 to TRBJ2-5; 9 positions agree with TRBD1. The CDR3 is 15 amino acids. Germline V gene sequence: CDR1 SGHRS, CDR2 YFSETQ. Trimming removed 3 bases from V and 5 bases from J; junction bases left unmatched: 8. The CDR3 protein is CASSSGDRAVETQYF. The CDR3 DNA reads as TGCGCCAGCAGCTCGGGGGACAGGGCGGTGGAGACCCAGTACTTC.

At least ten counts were recorded for this clonotype. The gene calls are TRBV27 and TRBJ1-5; possible D gene TRBD1, 6 bases. V was pared by 2 bases and J by 6 bases, with 11 bases between. This CDR3 contains 14 residues. The germline gives CDR1 MNHEY, CDR2 SMNVEV (reference sequence). The CDR3 sequence: CASSLTGGGQPQHF. The DNA of the CDR3 is TGTGCCAGCAGTTTAACGGGGGGCGGTCAGCCCCAGCATTTT.

There are many counts of this clonotype. This chain joins TRBV7-2 and TRBJ1-4, with a possible D match to TRBD1 (5 bases). V was clipped by 5 bases and J by 5 bases, with 18 bases between them. CDR1 and CDR2 (germline): SGHTA, FQGNSA. The CDR3 is 16 amino acids. CDR3 region: CASSMGSLGVNEKLFF. The CDR3 DNA follows: TGTGCCAGCAGCATGGGTTCGTTGGGGGTCAATGAAAAACTGTTTTTT.

This clonotype was seen many times. The chain has TRBV3-1 and TRBJ1-1, with 9 bases aligning to TRBD1. J gave up 3 bases and V 4 bases, and 0 bases lay outside the gene matches. The CDR3 length is 13 residues. Germline CDR1 is LGHDT and CDR2 is YNNKEL (reference sequence). CDR3 residues: CASSRTGDTEAFF. CDR3 in DNA: TGTGCCAGCAGCCGGACAGGGGACACTGAAGCTTTCTTT.

This clonotype was observed many times. This rearrangement joins TRBV21-1 to TRBJ2-3; no DNA check was done on the table's D call, TRBD2. TRBV21-1 is classified as a pseudogene. The CDR3 sequence is 16 residues long. CDR3 loop: CASGSPLRGDTDTQYF. CDR3 coding DNA: TGTGCCAGCGGATCCCCATTGCGGGGGGACACAGATACGCAGTATTTT.

Many counts were recorded for this clonotype. The chain recombines TRBV20-1 with TRBJ2-4; D ambiguous. V shed 6 bases and J shed 3 bases, with 18 bases lying between them. Germline-derived CDR1 and CDR2 are DFQATT and SNEGSKA (reference sequence). The CDR3 length is 15 residues. For the CDR3, the DNA is TGCAGTGCCCCTCAGACGGGCTTCGTCAAAAACATTCAGTACTTC. Protein: CSAPQTGFVKNIQYF.

This clonotype is labeled as medium-sized. This chain uses TRBV6-6 with TRBJ1-1; D is possibly TRBD1 (6 bases). Germline V lookup: CDR1 MNHNY, CDR2 SVGAGI (reference sequence). There are 15 residues in the CDR3. V was pared by 5 bases and J by 14 bases, with 27 bases between. CDR3 sequence: CASSDTGTSNTEVFF. DNA for the CDR3: TGTGCCAGCAGTGACACCGGGACATCAAACACAGAAGTCTTCTTT.

Many counts were recorded for this clonotype. This chain joins TRBV12-3 or TRBV12-4 and TRBJ1-5; no clear D. V lost 6 bases and J 6 bases, leaving 9 bases between the germline ends. CDR3 size: 12 residues. CDR3 sequence: CASRVDLQPQHF. The CDR3 nucleotides read TGTGCCAGCAGAGTCGATCTTCAGCCCCAGCATTTT.

This clonotype has a count of ten or more. The J gene is TRBJ1-2, the V gene TRBV19; the D gene is possibly TRBD1 (6 bases). Trimming stripped 5 bases from V and 7 bases from J, with 14 bases between. CDR1 LNHDA and CDR2 SQIVND come from the germline V gene (reference sequence). The CDR3 extends over 13 amino acids. The CDR3 DNA reads TGTGCCAGTAGTGATGACAGGTGGAGTGGCTACACCTTC. It specifies CASSDDRWSGYTF.